Listed below are T cell receptor beta chains from one sample, sequenced in a study of blood T cell repertoires in COVID-19. TCRdb keeps only in-frame clones here, not all; method: immunoSEQ multiplex PCR. Of some 80,000 clones in the sample, about nine tenths were seen once. Sequencing used peripheral blood. The receptors stem from a human donor in a cohort sampled during active COVID-19. Each CDR3 is given with its conserved first and last residue. The D gene is left open where the match is weak. For some rows the clone size is stated as once, few or many, or as a class when expanded; others skip it.

.,TRBV24-1,TRBJ2-2,TRBD2,TGTGCCACCAGTGCCCTGGGAGGGCTGAACACCGGGGAGCTGTTTTTT,CATSALGGLNTGELFF
.,TRBV7-8,TRBJ1-1,.,TGTGCCAGCAGCTTAGGTGTTTCGACTGAAGCTTTCTTT,CASSLGVSTEAFF
.,TRBV28,TRBJ2-1,TRBD2,TGTGCCAGCCGAAAACTAGCGGGAGAAAATGAGCAGTTCTTC,CASRKLAGENEQFF
.,TRBV9,TRBJ2-2,TRBD1,TGTGCCAGCAGCTCCGGGACAGGCAACACCGGGGAGCTGTTTTTT,CASSSGTGNTGELFF
few,TRBV7-2,TRBJ1-5,.,TGTGCCAGCAGCCCGACAGAATATAGCAATCAGCCCCAGCATTTT,CASSPTEYSNQPQHF
.,TRBV25-1,TRBJ2-7,TRBD1,TGTGCCAGCAGTGGGAGTCGACAGGGGGTCAACGAGCAGTACTTC,CASSGSRQGVNEQYF
.,TRBV5-1,TRBJ2-1,.,TGCGCCAGCAGCTTGGGACGAGTGGGGCGTGAGCAGTTCTTC,CASSLGRVGREQFF
.,TRBV27,TRBJ2-1,TRBD2,TGTGCCAGCAGTTTAATAAGCGGGGGGGCCTATGAGCAGTTCTTC,CASSLISGGAYEQFF
.,TRBV2,TRBJ1-2,TRBD1,TGTGCCAGCAGTGAGCGGGACAGGGCCTATGGCTACACCTTC,CASSERDRAYGYTF
.,TRBV9,TRBJ2-2,TRBD2,TGTGCCAGCAGCGTATCTAGCGGTTGGAACACCGGGGAGCTGTTTTTT,CASSVSSGWNTGELFF
.,TRBV3-1/TRBV3-2,TRBJ2-7,TRBD2,TGTGCCAGCAGCCAAGCCCGTCTTACTAGCGGGAGGGCCTACGAGCAGTACTTC,CASSQARLTSGRAYEQYF
once,TRBV2,TRBJ1-1,.,TGTGCCAGCAATTTCGACACGAACACTGAAGCTTTCTTT,CASNFDTNTEAFF
.,TRBV6-1,TRBJ2-1,TRBD2,TGTGCCAGCAGTGAAACTAGCGGGAGCACCTACAATGAGCAGTTCTTC,CASSETSGSTYNEQFF
.,TRBV9,TRBJ2-7,TRBD2,TGTGCCAGCAGCGTTGAGACTAGCGGGAGGGCCCCGCAGTACTTC,CASSVETSGRAPQYF
.,TRBV10-3,TRBJ1-1,.,TGTGCCATCAGTGAGTCGGGGGGATTCACTGAAGCTTTCTTT,CAISESGGFTEAFF
few,TRBV27,TRBJ1-4,.,TGTGCCAGCAGTTGGGGGCCGGGTGAAAAACTGTTTTTT,CASSWGPGEKLFF
.,TRBV5-1,TRBJ2-3,.,TGCGCCAGCAGCCCCGGGACAGATACGCAGTATTTT,CASSPGTDTQYF
.,TRBV2,TRBJ2-7,TRBD1,TGTGCCAGCAGCCTCGACAGGGGGGACTCCTACGAGCAGTACTTC,CASSLDRGDSYEQYF
.,TRBV6-2/TRBV6-3,TRBJ2-1,TRBD2,TGTGCCAGCAGTTACTGGACTAGCGTAAACAATGAGCAGTTCTTC,CASSYWTSVNNEQFF
few,TRBV19,TRBJ1-6,.,TGTGCCAGTAGTATCGCCGGCTCCTATAATTCACCCCTCCACTTT,CASSIAGSYNSPLHF
.,TRBV7-3,TRBJ2-3,.,TGTGCCAGCAGCCCCCCGGGGTCAGATACGCAGTATTTT,CASSPPGSDTQYF
.,TRBV27,TRBJ1-6,TRBD1,TGTGCCAGCAGTAAATCAAGGCGACAGGGGTGGCATTCACCCCTCCACTTT,CASSKSRRQGWHSPLHF
.,TRBV2,TRBJ2-7,TRBD2,TGTGCCAGCGGCCTACTAGCGACGGGCTACGAGCAGTACTTC,CASGLLATGYEQYF
.,TRBV30,TRBJ1-1,.,TGTGCCTGGAGTGTACAGCGCAGGGGCTTCGGCCCTGAAGCTTTCTTT,CAWSVQRRGFGPEAFF
once,TRBV7-2,TRBJ2-7,.,TGTGCCAGCAGCTTAGTTCAGGCCTACGAGCAGTACTTC,CASSLVQAYEQYF